This TCR beta chain was documented in a study of a mutant IDH1 vaccine in newly diagnosed glioma. Overall study context: Investigators started vaccination 4-6 weeks after radiotherapy alone, or with temozolomide cycles.

The germline V and J ends were trimmed by 2 bases and 6 bases, with 4 bases remaining between them. CDR1 SGHKS and CDR2 YYEKEE come from the germline V gene (reference sequence). This CDR3 contains 11 residues. Study-wide results and limits: The occurrence of vaccine-induced immune responses was seen in 93.3% of patients.

TCRdb keeps only in-frame clones here, not all; method: immunoSEQ multiplex PCR. The data hold tens of thousands of clones, with roughly 80% observed a single time. Time point in this sample: week 11, during vaccination. What each vaccine dose contained was 300 ug of mutant IDH1 20-mer peptide, accompanied by topical imiquimod. New WHO grade 3 or 4 astrocytomas that were IDH1-mutant and ATRX-lost occurred in the donors. This clone was counted once. Its antigen is unknown. V and J are TRBV5-5 and TRBJ2-3; D unclear. Sequencing was performed on PBMCs, taken from a glioma patient whose treatment included an IDH1 peptide vaccine. This clonotype was sampled from a man aged 50-59 years with glioma. The CDR3 protein is CASSFGDTQYF. The DNA for the CDR3 is TGTGCCAGCAGCTTTGGGGATACGCAGTATTTT.